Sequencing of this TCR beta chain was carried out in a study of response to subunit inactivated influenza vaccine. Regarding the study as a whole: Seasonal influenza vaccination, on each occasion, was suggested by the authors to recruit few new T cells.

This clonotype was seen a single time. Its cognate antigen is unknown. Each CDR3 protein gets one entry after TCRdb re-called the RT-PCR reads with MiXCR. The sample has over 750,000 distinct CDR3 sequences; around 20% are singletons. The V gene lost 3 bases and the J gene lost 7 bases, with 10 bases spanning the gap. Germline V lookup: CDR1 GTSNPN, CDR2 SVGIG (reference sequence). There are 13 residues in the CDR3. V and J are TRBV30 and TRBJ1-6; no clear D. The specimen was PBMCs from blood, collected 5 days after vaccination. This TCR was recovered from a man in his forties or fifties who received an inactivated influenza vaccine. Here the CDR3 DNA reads TGTGCCTGGAGCGGTGGGCCGAATTCACCCCTCCACTTT. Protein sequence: CAWSGGPNSPLHF.